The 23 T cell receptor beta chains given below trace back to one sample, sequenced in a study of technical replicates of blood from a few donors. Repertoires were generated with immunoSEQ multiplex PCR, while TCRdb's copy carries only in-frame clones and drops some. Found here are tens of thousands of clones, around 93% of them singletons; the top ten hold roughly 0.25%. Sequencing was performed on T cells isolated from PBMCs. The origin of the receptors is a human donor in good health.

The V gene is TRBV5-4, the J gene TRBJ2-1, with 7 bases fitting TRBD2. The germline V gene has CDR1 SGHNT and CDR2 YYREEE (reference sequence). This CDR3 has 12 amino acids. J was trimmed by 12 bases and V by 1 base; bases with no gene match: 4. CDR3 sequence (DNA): TGTGCCAGCAGCTTGTTTGGCGGGAGGCAGTTCTTC. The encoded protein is CASSLFGGRQFF.

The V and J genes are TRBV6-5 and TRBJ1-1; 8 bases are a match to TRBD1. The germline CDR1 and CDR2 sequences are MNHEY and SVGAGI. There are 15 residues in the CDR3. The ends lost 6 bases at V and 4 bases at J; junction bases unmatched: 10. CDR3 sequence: CASRRSRTGSTEAFF. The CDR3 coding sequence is TGTGCCAGCAGGAGATCCCGGACAGGGAGCACTGAAGCTTTCTTT.

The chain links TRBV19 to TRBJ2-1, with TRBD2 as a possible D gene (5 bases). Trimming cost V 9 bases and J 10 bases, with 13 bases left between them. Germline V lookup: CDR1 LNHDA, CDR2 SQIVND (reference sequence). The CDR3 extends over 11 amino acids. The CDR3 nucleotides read TGTGCCAGCGGACTCCTCAAGGAGCAGTTCTTC. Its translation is CASGLLKEQFF.

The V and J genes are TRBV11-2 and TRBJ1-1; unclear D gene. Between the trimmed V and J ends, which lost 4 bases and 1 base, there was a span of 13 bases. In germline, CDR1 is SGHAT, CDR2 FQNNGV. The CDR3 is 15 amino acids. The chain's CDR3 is CASSYTKRENTEAFF. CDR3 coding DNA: TGTGCCAGCAGCTACACAAAACGGGAGAACACTGAAGCTTTCTTT. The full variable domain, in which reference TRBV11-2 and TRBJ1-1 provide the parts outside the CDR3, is EAGVAQSPRYKIIEKRQSVAFWCNPISGHATLYWYQQILGQGPKLLIQFQNNGVVDDSQLPKDRFSAERLKGVDSTLKIQPAKLEDSAVYLCASSYTKRENTEAFFGQGTRLTVV.

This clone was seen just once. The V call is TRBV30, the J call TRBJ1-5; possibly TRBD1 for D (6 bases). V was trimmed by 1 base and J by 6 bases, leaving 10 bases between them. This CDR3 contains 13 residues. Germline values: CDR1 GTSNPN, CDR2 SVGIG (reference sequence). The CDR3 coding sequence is TGTGCCTGGAGTGACAGGGACGGTCAGCCCCAGCATTTT. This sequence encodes CAWSDRDGQPQHF.

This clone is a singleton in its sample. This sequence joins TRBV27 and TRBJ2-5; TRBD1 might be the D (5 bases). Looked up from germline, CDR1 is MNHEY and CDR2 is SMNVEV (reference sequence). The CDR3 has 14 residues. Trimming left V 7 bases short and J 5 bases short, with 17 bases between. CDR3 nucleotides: TGTGCCAGCACCCCCTCAGGGAATTGGGAGACCCAGTACTTC. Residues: CASTPSGNWETQYF.

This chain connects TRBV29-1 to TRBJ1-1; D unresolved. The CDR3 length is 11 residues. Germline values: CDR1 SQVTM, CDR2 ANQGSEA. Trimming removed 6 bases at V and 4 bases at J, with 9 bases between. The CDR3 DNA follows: TGCAGCGTCGAGCAACTCACTGAAGCTTTCTTT. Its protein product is CSVEQLTEAFF.

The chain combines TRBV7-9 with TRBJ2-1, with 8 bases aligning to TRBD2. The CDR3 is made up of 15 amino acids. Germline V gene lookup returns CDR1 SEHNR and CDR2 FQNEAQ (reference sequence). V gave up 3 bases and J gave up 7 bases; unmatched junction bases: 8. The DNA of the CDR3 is TGTGCCAGCAGCTTTCTGGGACTAGAAGGGAATGAGCAGTTCTTC. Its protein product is CASSFLGLEGNEQFF.

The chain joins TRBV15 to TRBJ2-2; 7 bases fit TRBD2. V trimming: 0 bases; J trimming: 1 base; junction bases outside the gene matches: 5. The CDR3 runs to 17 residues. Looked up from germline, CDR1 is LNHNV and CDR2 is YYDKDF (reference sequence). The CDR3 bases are TGTGCCACCAGCAGAGATAGACTAGCCGGGAACACCGGGGAGCTGTTTTTT. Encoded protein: CATSRDRLAGNTGELFF.

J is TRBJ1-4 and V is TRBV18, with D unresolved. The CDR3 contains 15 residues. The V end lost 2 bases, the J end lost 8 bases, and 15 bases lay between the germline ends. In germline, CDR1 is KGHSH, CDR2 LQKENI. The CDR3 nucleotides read TGTGCCAGCTCACCAACAGCCTCCCGGGAGGAAAAACTGTTTTTT. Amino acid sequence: CASSPTASREEKLFF.

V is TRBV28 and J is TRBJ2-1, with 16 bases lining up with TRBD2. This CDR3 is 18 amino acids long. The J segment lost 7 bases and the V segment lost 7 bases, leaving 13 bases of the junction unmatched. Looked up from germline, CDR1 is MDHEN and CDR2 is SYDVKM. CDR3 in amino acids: CASISGSGTSGRENEQFF. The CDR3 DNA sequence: TGTGCCAGCATCTCGGGCAGCGGGACTAGCGGGAGGGAAAATGAGCAGTTCTTC.

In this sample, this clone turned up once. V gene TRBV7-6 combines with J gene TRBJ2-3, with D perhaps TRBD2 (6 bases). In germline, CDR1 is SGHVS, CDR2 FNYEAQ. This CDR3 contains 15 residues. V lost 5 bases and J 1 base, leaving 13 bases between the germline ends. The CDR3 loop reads CASSRVGGGTDTQYF. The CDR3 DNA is TGTGCCAGCAGCCGTGTGGGGGGTGGCACAGATACGCAGTATTTT.

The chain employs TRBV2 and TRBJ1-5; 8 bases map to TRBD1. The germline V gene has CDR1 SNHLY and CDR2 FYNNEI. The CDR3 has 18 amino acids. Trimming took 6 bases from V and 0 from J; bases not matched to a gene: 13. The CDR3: CASSLTWTGSHSNQPQHF. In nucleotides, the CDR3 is TGTGCCAGCAGCTTGACTTGGACAGGGAGCCATAGCAATCAGCCCCAGCATTTT.

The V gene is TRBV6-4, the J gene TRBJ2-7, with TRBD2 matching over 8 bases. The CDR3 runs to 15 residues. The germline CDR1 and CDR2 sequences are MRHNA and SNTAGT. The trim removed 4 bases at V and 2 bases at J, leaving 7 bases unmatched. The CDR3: CASSAASGSAYEQYF. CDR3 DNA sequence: TGTGCCAGCAGTGCAGCGAGCGGGAGTGCCTACGAGCAGTACTTC.

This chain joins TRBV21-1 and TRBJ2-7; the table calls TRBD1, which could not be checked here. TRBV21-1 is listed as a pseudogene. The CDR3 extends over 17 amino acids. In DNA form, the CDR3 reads TGTGCCAGCAGCAAAGGAGGGGTTTGCAGGGGTCAGTACGAGCAGTACTTC. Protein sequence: CASSKGGVCRGQYEQYF.

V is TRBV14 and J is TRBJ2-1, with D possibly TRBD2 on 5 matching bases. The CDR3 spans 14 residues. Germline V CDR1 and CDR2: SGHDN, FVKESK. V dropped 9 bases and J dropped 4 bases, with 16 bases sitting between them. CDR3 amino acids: CASGYASTYNEQFF. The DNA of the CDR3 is TGTGCCAGTGGGTATGCTAGCACTTACAATGAGCAGTTCTTC. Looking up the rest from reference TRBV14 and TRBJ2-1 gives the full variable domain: EAGVTQFPSHSVIEKGQTVTLRCDPISGHDNLYWYRRVMGKEIKFLLHFVKESKQDESGMPNNRFLAERTGGTYSTLKVQPAELEDSGVYFCASGYASTYNEQFFGPGTRLTVL.

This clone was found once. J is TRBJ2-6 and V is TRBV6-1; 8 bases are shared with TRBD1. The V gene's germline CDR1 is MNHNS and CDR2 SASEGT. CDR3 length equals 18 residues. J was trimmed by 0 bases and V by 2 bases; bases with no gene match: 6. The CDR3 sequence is CASSETGGILSGANVLTF. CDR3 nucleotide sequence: TGTGCCAGCAGTGAAACAGGGGGGATTCTCTCTGGGGCCAACGTCCTGACTTTC.

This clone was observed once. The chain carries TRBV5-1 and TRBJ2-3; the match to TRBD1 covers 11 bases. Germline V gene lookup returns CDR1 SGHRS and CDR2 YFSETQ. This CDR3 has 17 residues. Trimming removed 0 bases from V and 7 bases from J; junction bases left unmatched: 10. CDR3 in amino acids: CASSLVAQGQGANTQYF. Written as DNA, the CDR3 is TGCGCCAGCAGCTTGGTCGCCCAAGGACAGGGGGCAAATACGCAGTATTTT. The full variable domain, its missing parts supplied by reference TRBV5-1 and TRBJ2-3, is KAGVTQTPRYLIKTRGQQVTLSCSPISGHRSVSWYQQTPGQGLQFLFEYFSETQRNKGNFPGRFSGRQFSNSRSEMNVSTLELGDSALYLCASSLVAQGQGANTQYFGPGTRLTVL.

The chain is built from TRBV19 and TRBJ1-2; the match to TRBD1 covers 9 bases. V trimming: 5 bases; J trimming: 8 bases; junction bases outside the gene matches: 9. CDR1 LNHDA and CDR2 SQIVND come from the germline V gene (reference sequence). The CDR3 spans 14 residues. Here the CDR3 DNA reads TGTGCCAGTAGTTTTGCGGGACAGGGCGGCGGCTACACCTTC. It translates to CASSFAGQGGGYTF.

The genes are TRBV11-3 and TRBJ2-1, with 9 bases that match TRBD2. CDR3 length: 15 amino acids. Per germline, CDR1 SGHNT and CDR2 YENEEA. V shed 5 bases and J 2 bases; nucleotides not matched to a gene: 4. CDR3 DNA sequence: TGTGCCAGCAGCCCGACTAGCGGTCCCTACAATGAGCAGTTCTTC. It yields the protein CASSPTSGPYNEQFF.

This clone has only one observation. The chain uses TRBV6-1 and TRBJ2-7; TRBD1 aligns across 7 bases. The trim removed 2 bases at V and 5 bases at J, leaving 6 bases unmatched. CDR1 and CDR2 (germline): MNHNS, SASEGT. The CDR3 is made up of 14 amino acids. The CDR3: CASSEPTGAHEQYF. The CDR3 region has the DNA TGTGCCAGCAGTGAACCCACAGGGGCCCACGAGCAGTACTTC.

CDR3 loop: CASRKSNTEAFF. The DNA of the CDR3 is TGTGCCAGCAGAAAATCAAACACTGAAGCTTTCTTT. The chain is built from TRBV6-5 and TRBJ1-1; D remains unclear. V lost 6 bases, J lost 2 bases, and 7 bases lay in between. This CDR3 is 12 amino acids long. Germline V CDR1 and CDR2: MNHEY, SVGAGI.

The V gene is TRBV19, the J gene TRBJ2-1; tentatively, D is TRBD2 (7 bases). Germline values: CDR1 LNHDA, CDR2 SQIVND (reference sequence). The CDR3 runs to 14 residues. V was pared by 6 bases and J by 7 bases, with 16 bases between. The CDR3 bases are TGTGCCAGTAGCATACGGGGGGCTGGGAATGAGCAGTTCTTC. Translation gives CASSIRGAGNEQFF.